The following is a T cell receptor beta chain sequence with its context. The data were obtained in a study of cytomegalovirus exposure and HLA in healthy donors. Sequencing used immunoSEQ multiplex PCR; TCRdb keeps in-frame clones, though not all of them. Of tens of thousands of clones listed, approximately 93% were seen once; the top ten hold 4.5% to 6%. This CDR3 has 15 amino acids. V gave up 5 bases and J gave up 13 bases; unmatched junction bases: 10. Germline CDR1 and CDR2: LGHNT and FRNRAP. The sequence came from a woman aged 18 to 35 in good health and CMV-seronegative. J is TRBJ2-1 and V is TRBV12-5, with 14 bases lining up with TRBD2. The sequenced material came from PBMCs. CDR3 in DNA: TGTGCTAGTGGTCTAGGGACTAGCGGGAGTCATCATCAGTTCTTC. As protein: CASGLGTSGSHHQFF.